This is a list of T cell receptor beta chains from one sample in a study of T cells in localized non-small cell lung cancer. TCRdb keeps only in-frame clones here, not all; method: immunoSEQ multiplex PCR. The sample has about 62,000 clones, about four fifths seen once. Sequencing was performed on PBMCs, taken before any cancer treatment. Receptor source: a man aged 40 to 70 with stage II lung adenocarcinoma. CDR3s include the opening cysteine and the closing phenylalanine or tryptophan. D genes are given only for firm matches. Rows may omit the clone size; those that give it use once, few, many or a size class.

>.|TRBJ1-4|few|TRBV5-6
CASSSRNLGEKLFF
TGTGCCAGCAGTTCAAGGAATTTAGGGGAAAAACTGTTTTTT
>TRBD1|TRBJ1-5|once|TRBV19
CASSPPPGQGVNQPQHF
TGTGCCAGTAGTCCTCCCCCGGGACAGGGTGTCAATCAGCCCCAGCATTTT
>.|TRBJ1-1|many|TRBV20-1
CSAPDGEKAFF
TGCAGTGCCCCCGACGGGGAGAAAGCTTTCTTT
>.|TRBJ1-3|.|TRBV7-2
CASSLVAASGNTIYF
TGTGCCAGCAGCTTAGTTGCGGCTTCTGGAAACACCATATATTTT
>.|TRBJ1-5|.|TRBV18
CASSRARDQPQHF
TGTGCCAGCTCACGAGCCAGGGATCAGCCCCAGCATTTT
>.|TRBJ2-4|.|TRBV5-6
CASSQAGSRDIQYF
TGTGCCAGCAGCCAGGCGGGGAGTCGGGACATTCAGTACTTC
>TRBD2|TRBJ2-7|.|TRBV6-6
CASSYLAGLYEQYF
TGTGCCAGCAGCTACTTAGCGGGGCTCTACGAGCAGTACTTC
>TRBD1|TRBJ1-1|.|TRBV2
CASNERDRVAFF
TGTGCCAGCAACGAACGGGACAGGGTAGCTTTCTTT
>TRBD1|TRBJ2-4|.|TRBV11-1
CASSLEAGGQNIQYF
TGTGCCAGCAGCTTAGAGGCAGGGGGACAAAACATTCAGTACTTC
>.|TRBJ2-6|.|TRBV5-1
CASSLEAGLSGANVLTF
TGCGCCAGCAGCTTGGAGGCAGGGCTCTCTGGGGCCAACGTCCTGACTTTC
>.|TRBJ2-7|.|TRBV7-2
CASSQGGAAGVYYYEQYF
TGTGCCAGCAGCCAGGGGGGGGCTGCGGGCGTATATTACTACGAGCAGTACTTC
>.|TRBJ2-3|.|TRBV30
CAWEGFPTDTQYF
TGTGCCTGGGAGGGGTTCCCCACAGATACGCAGTATTTT
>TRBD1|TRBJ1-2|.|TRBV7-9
CASSSGQIYGYTF
TGTGCCAGCAGCTCGGGACAGATCTATGGCTACACCTTC
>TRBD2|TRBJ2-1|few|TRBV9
CASSSTSGAYNEQFF
TGTGCCAGCAGCTCTACTAGCGGAGCTTACAATGAGCAGTTCTTC
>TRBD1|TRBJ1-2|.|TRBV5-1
CASRVTGDYGYTF
TGCGCCAGCAGGGTGACAGGGGACTATGGCTACACCTTC
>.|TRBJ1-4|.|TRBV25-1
CASSEQGLNEKLFF
TGTGCCAGCAGTGAACAGGGACTTAATGAAAAACTGTTTTTT
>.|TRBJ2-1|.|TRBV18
CASSALPTDNEQFF
TGTGCCAGCTCAGCTTTACCCACTGACAATGAGCAGTTCTTC
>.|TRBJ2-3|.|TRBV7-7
CASSLGTSAGGTDTQYF
TGTGCTAGCAGTCTTGGGACTTCCGCAGGGGGCACAGATACGCAGTATTTT
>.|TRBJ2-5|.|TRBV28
CASSLTETQYF
TGTGCCAGCAGTTTGACGGAGACCCAGTACTTC
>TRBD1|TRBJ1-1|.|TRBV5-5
CASSLDRGGTEAFF
TGTGCCAGCAGCTTGGACAGGGGAGGCACTGAAGCTTTCTTT
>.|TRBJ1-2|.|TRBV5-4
CASRHTDRPGRGYTF
TGTGCCAGCAGACATACAGACAGGCCGGGTCGCGGCTACACCTTC
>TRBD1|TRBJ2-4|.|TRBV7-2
CASSLPRGRENIQYF
TGTGCCAGCAGCCTCCCAAGGGGGCGGGAAAACATTCAGTACTTC
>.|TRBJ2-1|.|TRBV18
CASSPTSGSSYNEQFF
TGTGCCAGCTCACCAACTTCAGGGAGCTCCTACAATGAGCAGTTCTTC
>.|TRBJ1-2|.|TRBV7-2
CASSLNRGYTF
TGTGCCAGCAGTCTCAACAGGGGCTACACCTTC
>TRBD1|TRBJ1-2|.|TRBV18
CASSPDRDYGYTF
TGTGCCAGCTCACCGGACAGGGACTATGGCTACACCTTC
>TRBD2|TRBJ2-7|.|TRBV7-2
CASSLGAHSGTSSYEQYF
TGTGCCAGCAGCCTCGGAGCCCATTCCGGGACTAGCTCCTACGAGCAGTACTTC
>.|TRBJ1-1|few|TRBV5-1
CASSDSGDTEAFF
TGCGCCAGCAGCGATTCAGGGGACACTGAAGCTTTCTTT
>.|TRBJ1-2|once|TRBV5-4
CASSDRTVNYGYTF
TGTGCCAGCAGCGATCGGACAGTTAACTATGGCTACACCTTC
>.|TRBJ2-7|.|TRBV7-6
CASSLGSVSYEQYF
TGTGCCAGCAGCTTAGGTAGCGTCTCCTACGAGCAGTACTTC
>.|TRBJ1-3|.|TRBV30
CAWSTGGSGNTIYF
TGTGCCTGGAGTACAGGCGGATCTGGAAACACCATATATTTT
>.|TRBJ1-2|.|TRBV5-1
CASSLATGDPPEGYTF
TGCGCCAGCAGCTTGGCTACAGGAGACCCTCCGGAGGGCTACACCTTC
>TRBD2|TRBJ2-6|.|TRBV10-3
CAITAGGPSGANVLTF
TGTGCCATCACGGCGGGGGGCCCTTCTGGGGCCAACGTCCTGACTTTC
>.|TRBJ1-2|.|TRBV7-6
CASSEGRRARYTF
TGTGCCAGCAGCGAGGGGCGACGGGCTCGCTACACCTTC
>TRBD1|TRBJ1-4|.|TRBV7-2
CASSLMGQRNEKLFF
TGTGCCAGCAGCTTAATGGGACAGAGGAATGAAAAACTGTTTTTT
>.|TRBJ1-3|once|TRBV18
CASSSMSSGNTIYF
TGTGCCAGCTCATCGATGAGCTCTGGAAACACCATATATTTT
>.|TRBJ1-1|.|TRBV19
CASSIGENTEAFF
TGTGCCAGTAGTATAGGGGAGAACACTGAAGCTTTCTTT
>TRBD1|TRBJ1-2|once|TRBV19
CASSHPGQGGYGYTF
TGTGCCAGTAGTCATCCGGGACAGGGAGGCTATGGCTACACCTTC
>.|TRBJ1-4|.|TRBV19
CASSVRTATNEKLFF
TGTGCCAGTAGTGTGCGGACAGCAACTAATGAAAAACTGTTTTTT
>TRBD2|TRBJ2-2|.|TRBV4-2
CASSPASGSGTGELFF
TGTGCCAGCAGCCCCGCTAGCGGGAGCGGGACCGGGGAGCTGTTTTTT
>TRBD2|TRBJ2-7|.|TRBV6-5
CASSQRGSGIDEQYF
TGTGCCAGCAGTCAGCGGGGTAGCGGGATTGACGAGCAGTACTTC
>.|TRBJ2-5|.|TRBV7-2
CASSLQETQYF
TGTGCCAGCAGCTTACAAGAGACCCAGTACTTC
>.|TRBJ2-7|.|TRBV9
CASSVEGAPQYF
TGTGCCAGCAGCGTAGAAGGGGCGCCTCAGTACTTC
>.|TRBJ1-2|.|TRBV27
CASRLTGNYGYTF
TGTGCCAGCAGACTCACAGGGAACTATGGCTACACCTTC
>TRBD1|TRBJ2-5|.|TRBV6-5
CASSYSTGTGETQYF
TGTGCCAGCAGTTACTCGACAGGGACGGGAGAGACCCAGTACTTC
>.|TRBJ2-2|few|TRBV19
CASSITLNTGELFF
TGTGCCAGTAGTATCACCCTAAACACCGGGGAGCTGTTTTTT
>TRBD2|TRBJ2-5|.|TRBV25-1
CASSESLAGAETQYF
TGTGCCAGCAGTGAATCCCTAGCGGGAGCAGAGACCCAGTACTTC
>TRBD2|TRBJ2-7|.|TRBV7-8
CASSFRRLAAYEQYF
TGTGCCAGCAGCTTTCGCCGACTAGCGGCCTACGAGCAGTACTTC
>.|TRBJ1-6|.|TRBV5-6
CASSFGGALNSPLHF
TGTGCCAGCAGCTTTGGCGGGGCCTTAAATTCACCCCTCCACTTT
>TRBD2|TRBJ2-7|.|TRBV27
CASSLNPAGGSSYEQYF
TGTGCCAGCAGTTTAAACCCCGCGGGAGGGAGCTCCTACGAGCAGTACTTC
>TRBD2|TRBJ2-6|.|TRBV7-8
CASSPALAGLSSGANVLTF
TGTGCCAGCAGCCCCGCGTTAGCGGGACTTAGCTCTGGGGCCAACGTCCTGACTTTC
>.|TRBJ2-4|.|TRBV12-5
CASAHDGHIAKNIQYF
TGTGCTAGCGCACACGACGGACACATAGCCAAAAACATTCAGTACTTC
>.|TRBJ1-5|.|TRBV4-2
CASSQDRAQPQHF
TGTGCCAGCAGCCAAGACAGGGCGCAGCCCCAGCATTTT
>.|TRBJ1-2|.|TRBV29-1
CSVPRTSSNYGYTF
TGCAGCGTTCCCCGGACTAGCTCTAACTATGGCTACACCTTC
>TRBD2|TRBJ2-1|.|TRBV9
CASSPRASGRDEQFF
TGTGCCAGCAGCCCCCGGGCTAGCGGGAGGGATGAGCAGTTCTTC
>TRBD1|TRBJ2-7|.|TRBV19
CASSIFGQASYEQYF
TGTGCCAGTAGTATTTTTGGACAGGCGTCCTACGAGCAGTACTTC
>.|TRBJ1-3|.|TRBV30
CAWAMESMNTIYF
TGTGCCTGGGCGATGGAGAGTATGAACACCATATATTTT